The rows below give T cell receptor beta chains drawn from one sample of a study of T cell repertoires in cytomegalovirus infection. These receptors lack a known antigen. TCRdb passed the reads through MiXCR, listing each CDR3 protein once. The sample records roughly 500,000 distinct CDR3 sequences, roughly a third being singletons. Sequencing was performed on cultured PBMCs, taken from culture after CMV antigen stimulation. These receptors all stem from a human donor in good health (CMV status not recorded). Some clones in this sample may be carry-over from other donors' samples. CDR3s include the opening cysteine and the closing phenylalanine or tryptophan. The D gene is left open where the match is weak. The size field is filled for only some rows; it gives once, few, many or a size class.

j_call	d_call	v_call	clone_size	cdr3_aa	cdr3_nt
TRBJ1-5	.	TRBV19	.	CASSIDTSGAQHF	TGTGCCAGTAGTATCGACACGTCGGGGGCCCAGCATTTT
TRBJ2-1	.	TRBV7-2	many	CASSISQGSYNEQFF	TGTGCCAGCAGCATTTCACAGGGATCCTACAATGAGCAGTTCTTC
TRBJ2-1	.	TRBV9	once	CASSDSPGPTSFF	TGTGCCAGCAGCGATAGTCCGGGACCAACTTCGTTCTTC
TRBJ2-2	.	TRBV7-2	many	CASSLSGGNTGELFF	TGTGCCAGCAGCTTAAGCGGCGGGAACACCGGGGAGCTGTTTTTT
TRBJ2-7	TRBD1	TRBV19	.	CASSPGRGGRGFPIYEQYF	TGTGCCAGTAGCCCCGGAAGAGGTGGCAGGGGGTTTCCCATCTACGAGCAGTACTTC
TRBJ1-1	.	TRBV7-3	.	CASSLTWNTEAFF	TGTGCCAGCAGCTTAACTTGGAACACTGAAGCTTTCTTT
TRBJ1-1	.	TRBV28	.	CASSHAGSMNTEAFF	TGTGCCAGCAGCCACGCAGGGTCCATGAACACTGAAGCTTTCTTT
TRBJ2-3	TRBD2	TRBV20-1	.	CSARDLAGFADTQYF	TGCAGTGCTAGAGATCTAGCGGGATTCGCAGATACGCAGTATTTT
TRBJ2-2	TRBD1	TRBV7-6	many	CASSSPGQGSGELFF	TGTGCCAGCAGCTCACCGGGACAGGGATCCGGGGAGCTGTTTTTT
TRBJ2-4	TRBD2	TRBV7-2	few	CASSGYGLANIQYF	TGTGCCAGCAGCGGCTACGGACTAGCGAACATTCAGTACTTC
TRBJ2-5	.	TRBV19	.	CASSMTSGTETQYF	TGTGCCAGTAGTATGACGTCAGGGACGGAGACCCAGTACTTC
TRBJ1-1	.	TRBV7-6	.	CASSLEVGLNTEAFF	TGTGCCAGCAGCTTAGAGGTGGGTCTGAACACTGAAGCTTTCTTT
TRBJ1-1	.	TRBV2	few	CASSSDGNTEAFF	TGTGCCAGCAGTTCCGACGGCAACACTGAAGCTTTCTTT
TRBJ2-5	TRBD2	TRBV27	few	CASRSTKRGYQETQYF	TGTGCCAGCAGATCGACGAAGCGGGGTTACCAAGAGACCCAGTACTTC
TRBJ2-3	TRBD2	TRBV6-5	few	CASSYSSGTDTQYF	TGTGCCAGCAGTTACTCTAGCGGGACTGATACGCAGTATTTT
TRBJ2-1	TRBD2	TRBV6-2/TRBV6-3	.	CASSYVAGGNNEQFF	TGTGCCAGCAGTTACGTCGCGGGAGGGAACAATGAGCAGTTCTTC
TRBJ2-1	.	TRBV7-2	many	CASSLDLFYNEQFF	TGTGCCAGCAGCTTAGACTTATTCTACAATGAGCAGTTCTTC
TRBJ2-3	TRBD2	TRBV7-2	few	CASRPSGRGTDTQYF	TGTGCCAGCAGGCCTAGCGGGAGAGGTACAGATACGCAGTATTTT
TRBJ2-1	.	TRBV7-2	few	CASSLDGTANNEQFF	TGTGCCAGCAGCTTAGATGGGACGGCCAACAATGAGCAGTTCTTC
TRBJ2-1	TRBD2	TRBV11-2	.	CASRLAGRNSEQFF	TGTGCCAGCAGATTAGCGGGACGCAATAGTGAGCAGTTCTTC
TRBJ1-2	TRBD1	TRBV12-3/TRBV12-4	.	CASSLRPLGGTANYGYTF	TGTGCCAGCAGTTTACGGCCGCTTGGGGGGACAGCTAACTATGGCTACACCTTC
TRBJ2-3	.	TRBV24-1	.	CATSDSSTRSTDTQYF	TGTGCCACCAGTGATTCCTCGACTAGGAGCACAGATACGCAGTATTTT
TRBJ1-2	.	TRBV2	few	CASTGTGQIIYGYTF	TGTGCCAGCACTGGTACCGGACAGATTATCTATGGCTACACCTTC
TRBJ2-7	.	TRBV4-1	once	CASSQDPQGTYEQYF	TGCGCCAGCAGCCAAGATCCTCAGGGGACCTACGAGCAGTACTTC
TRBJ1-1	TRBD1	TRBV19	few	CASTKNVGGAGTEAFF	TGTGCCAGTACTAAGAACGTAGGGGGCGCAGGCACTGAAGCTTTCTTT
TRBJ2-1	.	TRBV25-1	few	CASFRESEQFF	TGTGCCAGCTTTCGAGAGAGTGAGCAGTTCTTC
TRBJ2-1	.	TRBV12-3/TRBV12-4	few	CASSLAPQGGDEQFF	TGTGCCAGCAGTTTAGCGCCTCAGGGGGGCGATGAGCAGTTCTTC
TRBJ2-2	.	TRBV7-2	many	CASSLGGVTGELFF	TGTGCCAGCAGCTTAGGGGGGGTCACCGGGGAGCTGTTTTTT
TRBJ2-5	TRBD1	TRBV7-2	.	CASSDDRGRETQYF	TGTGCCAGCAGTGACGACAGGGGGCGAGAGACCCAGTACTTC